Listed below are T cell receptor beta chains from one sample, sequenced in a study of Ad26.COV2.S vaccination and SARS-CoV-2 variants. Sequencing used immunoSEQ multiplex PCR; TCRdb keeps in-frame clones, though not all of them. This sample has about 480,000 clones, with around 88% found just once. The sample in question was peripheral blood, obtained in a trial of Ad26.COV2.S vaccine versus placebo. The receptors shown here come from a person aged 18-60 years who received the Ad26.COV2.S COVID-19 vaccine or a placebo. Each CDR3 is given with its conserved first and last residue. A D gene is named only where the DNA matches it firmly. Rows give clone size only sometimes, using once, few, many, or a class for an expanded clone.

v_gene: TRBV7-2
d_gene: -
j_gene: TRBJ1-5
abundance: -
CDR3nt: TGTGCCAGCACCCTGAGTCCAGGGAGCAATCAGCCCCAGCATTTT
CDR3aa: CASTLSPGSNQPQHF

v_gene: TRBV10-3
d_gene: -
j_gene: TRBJ1-1
abundance: -
CDR3nt: TGTGCCATCAGCGCGAACACTGAAGCTTTCTTT
CDR3aa: CAISANTEAFF

v_gene: TRBV18
d_gene: -
j_gene: TRBJ2-7
abundance: -
CDR3nt: TGTGCCAGCTCAGTGGGGGGGGCTTCCTACGAGCAGTACTTC
CDR3aa: CASSVGGASYEQYF

v_gene: TRBV19
d_gene: TRBD1
j_gene: TRBJ2-5
abundance: -
CDR3nt: TGTGCCAGTAGTATTGGAGGGACAGGGGAAGAGACCCAGTACTTC
CDR3aa: CASSIGGTGEETQYF

v_gene: TRBV18
d_gene: -
j_gene: TRBJ1-2
abundance: -
CDR3nt: TGTGCCAGCTCACCACCGGACTCCCCGGGGTCTGGCTACACCTTC
CDR3aa: CASSPPDSPGSGYTF

v_gene: TRBV18
d_gene: -
j_gene: TRBJ1-5
abundance: -
CDR3nt: TGTGCCAGCTCACCCGCGGCCTTAGGGGATAGCAATCAGCCCCAGCATTTT
CDR3aa: CASSPAALGDSNQPQHF

v_gene: TRBV19
d_gene: -
j_gene: TRBJ1-4
abundance: few
CDR3nt: TGTGCCAGTAGAAGGCGGCAGGGGACTAATGAAAAACTGTTTTTT
CDR3aa: CASRRRQGTNEKLFF

v_gene: TRBV4-3
d_gene: -
j_gene: TRBJ2-2
abundance: once
CDR3nt: TGCGCCAGCAGCCAAGATCTGCTAGTCTCCACCGGGGAGCTGTTTTTT
CDR3aa: CASSQDLLVSTGELFF

v_gene: TRBV2
d_gene: -
j_gene: TRBJ2-7
abundance: -
CDR3nt: TGTGCCAGCAGGCTCTCGACAGGAGGTTGGGAGCAGTACTTC
CDR3aa: CASRLSTGGWEQYF

v_gene: TRBV2
d_gene: -
j_gene: TRBJ1-2
abundance: -
CDR3nt: TGTGCCAGCGGGGCGGACAGTACAAACTATGGCTACACCTTC
CDR3aa: CASGADSTNYGYTF

v_gene: TRBV2
d_gene: -
j_gene: TRBJ2-7
abundance: -
CDR3nt: TGTGCCAGCACCCCCCAAACAGTGGAGCAGTACTTC
CDR3aa: CASTPQTVEQYF

v_gene: TRBV15
d_gene: -
j_gene: TRBJ2-5
abundance: once
CDR3nt: TGTGCCACCAGCAGAGAAGACACCCCACAAGAGACCCAGTACTTC
CDR3aa: CATSREDTPQETQYF

v_gene: TRBV7-2
d_gene: TRBD2
j_gene: TRBJ2-1
abundance: -
CDR3nt: TGTGCCAGCAGCTTTAGCGGGGCATACAATGAGCAGTTCTTC
CDR3aa: CASSFSGAYNEQFF

v_gene: TRBV11-2
d_gene: -
j_gene: TRBJ1-1
abundance: -
CDR3nt: TGTGCCAGCAGCTCCTACAGGTCATTTACGCCCTCCATTGAAGCTTTCTTT
CDR3aa: CASSSYRSFTPSIEAFF

v_gene: TRBV30
d_gene: -
j_gene: TRBJ2-3
abundance: -
CDR3nt: TGTGCCTGGAGTGTACAGGGAGATACGCAGTATTTT
CDR3aa: CAWSVQGDTQYF

v_gene: TRBV29-1
d_gene: TRBD1
j_gene: TRBJ1-2
abundance: -
CDR3nt: TGCAGCGTGGAAGACAGGGCGTCCTATGGCTACACCTTC
CDR3aa: CSVEDRASYGYTF

v_gene: TRBV30
d_gene: -
j_gene: TRBJ2-5
abundance: -
CDR3nt: TGTGCCTGGAGCCGAACCGGGACTCCGATAAGGGAGACCCAGTACTTC
CDR3aa: CAWSRTGTPIRETQYF

v_gene: TRBV6-2/TRBV6-3
d_gene: -
j_gene: TRBJ2-1
abundance: few
CDR3nt: TGTGCCAGCAGTTACTCTGGCGGGTACTACAATGAGCAGTTCTTC
CDR3aa: CASSYSGGYYNEQFF

v_gene: TRBV27
d_gene: TRBD2
j_gene: TRBJ2-7
abundance: -
CDR3nt: TGTGCCAGCAGTTTAAGGACTAGCGGGAGGGCCTTTCCGAACTCCTACGAGCAGTACTTC
CDR3aa: CASSLRTSGRAFPNSYEQYF

v_gene: TRBV9
d_gene: TRBD1
j_gene: TRBJ1-6
abundance: -
CDR3nt: TGTGCCAAAAAACAATCGGGACAGTATAATTCACCCCTCCACTTT
CDR3aa: CAKKQSGQYNSPLHF

v_gene: TRBV19
d_gene: -
j_gene: TRBJ1-5
abundance: few
CDR3nt: TGTGCCAGTAGTATGGGGCGTCCCAATCAGCCCCAGCATTTT
CDR3aa: CASSMGRPNQPQHF

v_gene: TRBV7-9
d_gene: TRBD2
j_gene: TRBJ2-7
abundance: -
CDR3nt: TGTGCCAGCAGCTCTAGCGGGGGAGGACAGTACTTC
CDR3aa: CASSSSGGGQYF

v_gene: TRBV7-2
d_gene: -
j_gene: TRBJ1-5
abundance: -
CDR3nt: TGTGCCAGCAGCTTTCCGGCCCAAGGGGGGGTTAGCAATCAGCCCCAGCATTTT
CDR3aa: CASSFPAQGGVSNQPQHF

v_gene: TRBV7-2
d_gene: TRBD2
j_gene: TRBJ2-1
abundance: -
CDR3nt: TGTGCCAGCAGCTTAGGGGCTAGCGGATACAATGAGCAGTTCTTC
CDR3aa: CASSLGASGYNEQFF

v_gene: TRBV12-5
d_gene: -
j_gene: TRBJ2-1
abundance: -
CDR3nt: TGTGCTAGTGGGGTAAAACAGGGAGCTAATGAGCAGTTCTTC
CDR3aa: CASGVKQGANEQFF

v_gene: TRBV19
d_gene: -
j_gene: TRBJ2-5
abundance: -
CDR3nt: TGTGCCAGTAGTATAAGCGGCAGGCAAGAGACCCAGTACTTC
CDR3aa: CASSISGRQETQYF

v_gene: TRBV10-3
d_gene: TRBD1
j_gene: TRBJ1-1
abundance: -
CDR3nt: TGTGCCATCAGGGATAGGACAGGTGTTTCCACTGAAGCTTTCTTT
CDR3aa: CAIRDRTGVSTEAFF

v_gene: TRBV28
d_gene: -
j_gene: TRBJ1-1
abundance: -
CDR3nt: TGTGCCAGCAGTTTCCCTAGGGGAAGTAGGGACACTGAAGCTTTCTTT
CDR3aa: CASSFPRGSRDTEAFF

v_gene: TRBV11-2
d_gene: -
j_gene: TRBJ2-1
abundance: -
CDR3nt: TGTGCCAGCAGCTTAGTTACGGCCGCCTACAATGAGCAGTTCTTC
CDR3aa: CASSLVTAAYNEQFF

v_gene: TRBV30
d_gene: -
j_gene: TRBJ1-2
abundance: -
CDR3nt: TGTGCCTGGAACCACGTACGGGGGAACTATGGCTACACCTTC
CDR3aa: CAWNHVRGNYGYTF

v_gene: TRBV28
d_gene: -
j_gene: TRBJ2-1
abundance: -
CDR3nt: TGTGCCAGCAGGGTGTGGCGGGCCGGGAATGAGCAGTTCTTC
CDR3aa: CASRVWRAGNEQFF